The 32 T cell receptor beta chains presented below share a single source sample, sequenced in a study of blood T cell repertoires in COVID-19. The data were produced by immunoSEQ multiplex PCR, yet TCRdb's version contains in-frame clones alone and is incomplete. This table has 65,000 to 70,000 clones, 91% appearing once. The sample comprised peripheral blood. Source of these receptors: a human donor with active COVID-19. The donor label of this sample is uncertain.

The CDR3 DNA reads TGTGCCAGCAGGCAGGACACCTACGAGCAGTACTTC. This translates into CASRQDTYEQYF. The gene calls are TRBV2 and TRBJ2-7; the D gene is possibly TRBD1 (5 bases). The germline gives CDR1 SNHLY, CDR2 FYNNEI. V lost 6 bases to trimming and J lost 2 bases, with 8 bases between them. The CDR3 runs to 12 residues.

V usage is TRBV3-1 (or the pseudogene TRBV3-2) and J usage is TRBJ1-3, with no clear D. Germline CDR1 is LGHDT and CDR2 is YNNKEL (reference sequence). Trimming left V 4 bases short and J 0 bases short, with 10 bases between. The CDR3 contains 15 residues. The CDR3 region is CASSPSAGSGNTIYF. CDR3 DNA sequence: TGTGCCAGCAGCCCCTCGGCAGGCTCTGGAAACACCATATATTTT.

The rearrangement links TRBV7-9 to TRBJ1-2, with D unclear. V lost 0 bases to trimming and J lost 4 bases, with 9 bases between them. The CDR3 is 14 residues long. Germline CDR1 reads SEHNR; CDR2 reads FQNEAQ (reference sequence). CDR3 in DNA: TGTGCCAGCAGCTTAGCTGGAGGAATCTATGGCTACACCTTC. Encoded protein: CASSLAGGIYGYTF.

V and J are TRBV28 and TRBJ2-7, with 11 bases that match TRBD2. Germline trimming cut 4 bases from V and 2 bases from J; bases unmatched to any gene: 10. Per germline, CDR1 MDHEN and CDR2 SYDVKM. The CDR3 covers 17 residues. The DNA for the CDR3 is TGTGCCAGCAGTTCTGAACTAGCGGGAGTATCTACCTACGAGCAGTACTTC. Encoded protein: CASSSELAGVSTYEQYF.

The chain carries TRBV7-8 and TRBJ2-4; 7 nucleotides line up with TRBD1. The V and J ends lost 1 base and 1 base, in that order; junction bases with no gene match: 13. The CDR3 consists of 19 residues. Per the germline V gene, CDR1 is SGHVS and CDR2 is FQNEAQ. This chain's CDR3 is CASSLGRLTGARAKNIQYF. The CDR3 DNA reads TGTGCCAGCAGCTTAGGCCGACTTACAGGGGCGCGGGCCAAAAACATTCAGTACTTC.

The rearrangement links TRBV7-7 to TRBJ1-1, with unresolved D. Germline CDR1 SSHAT, CDR2 FNYEAQ (reference sequence). This CDR3 has 13 amino acids. V gave up 5 bases and J gave up 1 base, with 8 bases separating them. CDR3 nucleotides: TGTGCCAGCAGCGCGGCGGAGAACACTGAAGCTTTCTTT. Translated, it gives CASSAAENTEAFF.

The chain couples TRBV4-3 to TRBJ2-1, with 15 bases fitting TRBD2. V shed 0 bases, J shed 7 bases, and the junction held 4 bases outside the gene matches. Germline loops: CDR1 LGHNA, CDR2 YSLEER. There are 17 residues in the CDR3. The CDR3 is CASSQEGGLAGGNEQFF. CDR3 sequence (DNA): TGCGCCAGCAGCCAAGAGGGAGGACTAGCGGGAGGGAATGAGCAGTTCTTC.

The chain recombines TRBV6-2 or TRBV6-3 with TRBJ1-5; 8 bases are shared with TRBD1. Per germline, CDR1 MNHEY and CDR2 SVGEGT. V lost 6 bases, J lost 5 bases, and 9 bases stayed unmatched. The CDR3 spans 15 residues. DNA for the CDR3: TGTGCCAGCAGCCTTCCCGGACAGGGCTATCAGCCCCAGCATTTT. Translation gives CASSLPGQGYQPQHF.

V and J are TRBV24-1 and TRBJ2-2, with TRBD1 as a possible D gene (6 bases). The ends were cut back, 4 bases at V and 1 base at J, with 9 bases in the middle. CDR3 length: 15 residues. Looked up from germline, CDR1 is KGHDR and CDR2 is SFDVKD. CDR3 sequence (DNA): TGTGCCACCAGTGACTTGGGACAGAACACCGGGGAGCTGTTTTTT. Translation: CATSDLGQNTGELFF.

The chain joins TRBV21-1 to TRBJ2-7; TRBD2 is taken as the D call from the table, unchecked against the DNA. TRBV21-1 is a pseudogene locus. The CDR3 runs to 17 residues. CDR3 sequence (DNA): TGTGCCAGCAGCAAAGCTTTGGCGGGAGGTATTATGTACGAGCAGTACTTC. It translates to CASSKALAGGIMYEQYF.

The chain couples TRBV7-6 to TRBJ1-3; D might be TRBD1 (5 bases). The CDR3 has 15 amino acids. V lost 4 bases, J lost 2 bases, and 12 bases lay in between. Germline loops: CDR1 SGHVS, CDR2 FNYEAQ. The CDR3 DNA sequence: TGTGCCAGCAGCTCCGGCGGGGGACCTGGAAACACCATATATTTT. Encoded protein: CASSSGGGPGNTIYF.

V is TRBV7-3 and J is TRBJ2-3; D is perhaps TRBD1 (5 bases). The germline V and J ends were trimmed by 4 bases and 3 bases, with 11 bases remaining between them. Germline CDR1 reads SGHTA; CDR2 reads FQGTGA. CDR3 length: 14 residues. DNA of the CDR3: TGTGCCAGCAGCTCAGGGCCACAAACAGATACGCAGTATTTT. This translates into CASSSGPQTDTQYF.

The rearrangement joins TRBV7-2 to TRBJ2-2; 7 positions agree with TRBD1. J gave up 2 bases and V 7 bases, and 4 bases lay outside the gene matches. The CDR3 totals 14 residues. CDR1 and CDR2 from the germline V gene are SGHTA and FQGNSA. CDR3 in amino acids: CASNRDRNTGELFF. The CDR3 DNA is TGTGCCAGCAACCGGGACAGAAACACCGGGGAGCTGTTTTTT.

The chain uses TRBV7-6 and TRBJ2-2; 7 positions agree with TRBD2. There are 18 residues in the CDR3. CDR1 is SGHVS and CDR2 is FNYEAQ in the germline V gene. The ends lost 3 bases at V and 5 bases at J; junction bases unmatched: 15. The CDR3 DNA reads as TGTGCCAGCAGCTTGCCCGGGGAGGCGGGAGTGGTTACCGGGGAGCTGTTTTTT. Encoded protein: CASSLPGEAGVVTGELFF.

This clone was seen just once. The CDR3 coding sequence is TGTGCCAGCAGCGTAGGGAGTACATCGGGCACTGAAGCTTTCTTT. Its translation is CASSVGSTSGTEAFF. The chain joins TRBV9 to TRBJ1-1; D not resolved. With 0 bases removed from V and 4 bases from J, the gap between germline ends came to 13 bases. Germline CDR1 reads SGDLS; CDR2 reads YYNGEE. This CDR3 contains 15 residues. The entire variable domain, with the rest obtained from reference TRBV9 and TRBJ1-1, is as follows: DSGVTQTPKHLITATGQRVTLRCSPRSGDLSVYWYQQSLDQGLQFLIQYYNGEERAKGNILERFSAQQFPDLHSELNLSSLELGDSALYFCASSVGSTSGTEAFFGQGTRLTVV.

The chain links TRBV12-5 to TRBJ2-5; D uncertain. The ends were cut back, 1 base at V and 1 base at J, with 4 bases in the middle. CDR3 size: 13 residues. Germline assignment: CDR1 LGHNT and CDR2 FRNRAP. This CDR3 reads CASGLGSQETQYF. CDR3 bases: TGTGCTAGTGGTTTGGGCAGCCAAGAGACCCAGTACTTC. Full variable domain (remainder filled in from reference TRBV12-5 and TRBJ2-5): DARVTQTPRHKVTEMGQEVTMRCQPILGHNTVFWYRQTMMQGLELLAYFRNRAPLDDSGMPKDRFSAEMPDATLATLKIQPSEPRDSAVYFCASGLGSQETQYFGPGTRLLVL.

The chain has TRBV7-2 and TRBJ2-3; D is unclear. CDR1 SGHTA and CDR2 FQGNSA come from the germline V gene. CDR3 length equals 14 residues. V was trimmed by 1 base and J by 6 bases, leaving 11 bases between them. The CDR3 bases are TGTGCCAGCAGCTTAGTTAACCCGCAGGATACGCAGTATTTT. It yields the protein CASSLVNPQDTQYF.

CDR3 DNA: TGTGCCAGCAGTCCCCATTCGGGGACCATATATTTT. Its translation is CASSPHSGTIYF. This chain connects TRBV28 to TRBJ1-3, with unresolved D. Trimming took off 5 bases at V and 10 bases at J, with 12 bases between the two ends. CDR1 and CDR2 from the germline V gene are MDHEN and SYDVKM. The CDR3 consists of 12 residues.

The chain links TRBV9 to TRBJ1-2, with a weak D call TRBD1 (6 bases). This CDR3 has 13 residues. The germline V and J ends were trimmed by 5 bases and 6 bases, with 14 bases remaining between them. Germline V lookup: CDR1 SGDLS, CDR2 YYNGEE. The CDR3 loop reads CASRNRGGDGYTF. DNA for the CDR3: TGTGCCAGCAGAAATAGGGGGGGCGATGGCTACACCTTC.

The chain carries TRBV4-3 and TRBJ2-5; perhaps TRBD2 as D (6 bases). Per germline, CDR1 LGHNA and CDR2 YSLEER. V was trimmed by 4 bases and J by 5 bases, leaving 20 bases between them. The CDR3 loop spans 16 amino acids. CDR3 coding DNA: TGCGCCAGCAGCCGGACTAACGCGGGGTTAATGGAGACCCAGTACTTC. Residues: CASSRTNAGLMETQYF.

CDR3 loop: CSVLGQASIYEQYF. CDR3 DNA: TGCAGCGTCCTAGGACAAGCCTCGATCTACGAGCAGTACTTC. This chain connects TRBV29-1 to TRBJ2-7; D may be TRBD1 (5 bases). The CDR3 extends over 14 amino acids. Germline V gene data show CDR1 as SQVTM and CDR2 as ANQGSEA. Trimming shortened V by 6 bases and J by 3 bases, and 18 bases separated the two germline ends.

This chain links TRBV4-2 with TRBJ2-7; perhaps TRBD1 as D (5 bases). The V end was cut by 4 bases, the J end by 2 bases, with 9 bases between. This CDR3 contains 13 residues. CDR1 LGHNA and CDR2 YNFKEQ come from the germline V gene. The CDR3 sequence is CASSPDSTYEQYF. Here the CDR3 DNA reads TGTGCCAGCAGCCCCGACAGCACCTACGAGCAGTACTTC.

The V and J genes are TRBV10-3 and TRBJ2-3; 11 nucleotides match TRBD2. Trimming removed 10 bases from V and 6 bases from J; junction bases left unmatched: 12. The germline gives CDR1 ENHRY, CDR2 SYGVKD. The CDR3 runs to 15 residues. CDR3 DNA: TGTGCCAGCACTTCGACTAGCGGGGTCTCGGATACGCAGTATTTT. Amino acid sequence: CASTSTSGVSDTQYF.

This clone was seen a few times. The V gene is TRBV29-1, the J gene TRBJ1-1; D is unclear. Germline V gene lookup returns CDR1 SQVTM and CDR2 ANQGSEA. V was cut by 2 bases and J by 5 bases, with 12 bases left in between. This CDR3 comprises 13 residues. CDR3 in amino acids: CSVELSPRTEAFF. The DNA of the CDR3 is TGCAGCGTTGAACTAAGCCCGCGGACTGAAGCTTTCTTT. Full variable domain (outside the CDR3, taken from reference TRBV29-1 and TRBJ1-1): SAVISQKPSRDICQRGTSLTIQCQVDSQVTMMFWYRQQPGQSLTLIATANQGSEATYESGFVIDKFPISRPNLTFSTLTVSNMSPEDSSIYLCSVELSPRTEAFFGQGTRLTVV.

The genes are TRBV11-3 and TRBJ2-1; a possible D gene is TRBD2 (5 bases). From germline, CDR1 is SGHNT and CDR2 YENEEA. V was shortened by 6 bases and J by 8 bases, with 20 bases between the two germline ends. The CDR3 loop spans 15 amino acids. The CDR3 region is CASSSGRGLSDEQFF. The DNA of the CDR3 is TGTGCCAGCAGTTCCGGACGGGGTCTGTCGGATGAGCAGTTCTTC.

The chain has TRBV7-9 and TRBJ2-1, with 10 bases matching TRBD2. Trimming at V came to 4 bases and at J to 6 bases, leaving 15 bases not matched to a gene. This CDR3 contains 18 residues. Germline CDR1 is SEHNR and CDR2 is FQNEAQ (reference sequence). The CDR3 region is CASSSPFRLAGPANEQFF. CDR3 bases: TGTGCCAGCAGCTCCCCCTTTCGACTAGCGGGTCCAGCCAATGAGCAGTTCTTC. The entire variable domain, with the rest obtained from reference TRBV7-9 and TRBJ2-1, is as follows: DTGVSQNPRHKITKRGQNVTFRCDPISEHNRLYWYRQTLGQGPEFLTYFQNEAQLEKSRLLSDRFSAERPKGSFSTLEIQRTEQGDSAMYLCASSSPFRLAGPANEQFFGPGTRLTVL.

The chain carries TRBV11-3 and TRBJ2-5, with 10 nucleotides matching TRBD2. Trimming removed 5 bases from V and 6 bases from J; junction bases left unmatched: 12. CDR3 length: 16 amino acids. Per germline, CDR1 SGHNT and CDR2 YENEEA. The CDR3 loop reads CASSPPGVSGGQTQYF. The CDR3 DNA reads TGTGCCAGCAGCCCTCCGGGAGTTAGCGGGGGGCAGACCCAGTACTTC.

This sequence joins TRBV5-1 and TRBJ2-1; no reliable D call. This CDR3 has 14 residues. In germline, CDR1 is SGHRS, CDR2 YFSETQ. Trimming removed 0 bases at V and 1 base at J, with 5 bases between. Here the CDR3 reads CASSLGGSYNEQFF. The CDR3 nucleotides read TGCGCCAGCAGCTTGGGAGGTTCCTACAATGAGCAGTTCTTC.

The chain uses TRBV1 and TRBJ2-1; the table's D call, TRBD2, was not checked against the DNA. TRBV1 counts as a pseudogene. This CDR3 comprises 20 residues. Written as DNA, the CDR3 is TGCACCAGCAGCCACGGGACTAGCGGGAGGGTAAATAACTCCTACAATGAGCAGTTCTTC. Protein product: CTSSHGTSGRVNNSYNEQFF.

Only one count was recorded for this clone. The V and J genes are TRBV28 and TRBJ2-7; D gene ambiguous. This CDR3 has 16 amino acids. Per the germline V gene, CDR1 is MDHEN and CDR2 is SYDVKM. The V gene lost 2 bases and the J gene lost 3 bases, with 17 bases spanning the gap. The CDR3 region has the DNA TGTGCCAGCAGTTTACTCGTAGTTGGTTCGGGCTACGAGCAGTACTTC. It is translated as CASSLLVVGSGYEQYF.

The rearrangement uses TRBV18 and TRBJ2-3, with 13 bases that match TRBD2. Germline CDR1 is KGHSH and CDR2 is LQKENI. The V segment lost 4 bases and the J segment 4 bases; nucleotides outside the gene matches: 2. This CDR3 has 15 residues. CDR3 coding DNA: TGTGCCAGCTCACTAGGACTAGCGGGAGCAGATACGCAGTATTTT. Residues: CASSLGLAGADTQYF.

The CDR3 DNA reads TGTGCCAGCAGTTTAAATAGCGGGAGGACCCAGTACTTC. Its protein product is CASSLNSGRTQYF. This chain uses TRBV27 with TRBJ2-5; 9 bases match TRBD2. Germline CDR1 is MNHEY and CDR2 is SMNVEV (reference sequence). Trimming cost V 2 bases and J 7 bases; bases outside gene matches: 2. This CDR3 has 13 amino acids.